The TCR beta chain described here comes from a study of blood T cell repertoires in COVID-19. The wider study: Samples of COVID-19 (acute and convalescent) were obtained from the United States, Italy and Spain. The cDNA or gDNA used as material had been derived from T cells, B-cell-depleted T cells, or PBMCs.

Per the study methods: Reference gene primer amplification in the assay estimated nucleated cell counts. This table comes from immunoSEQ multiplex PCR, and its TCRdb copy is limited to in-frame clones, with some not included. For V, J and clone size, that table is used; D and trimming come from the DNA. The sample yields some 100,000 clones, roughly 80% seen once. The CDR3 runs to 14 residues. Germline V gene sequence: CDR1 MDHEN, CDR2 SYDVKM. Losses at the gene ends were 7 bases for V and 6 bases for J; bases not matched to a gene: 9. This chain joins TRBV28 and TRBJ1-1, with 9 bases that match TRBD1. The sequenced material came from peripheral blood. The receptor's source is a man in his sixties with acute or convalescent COVID-19. In DNA form, the CDR3 reads TGTGCCAGCAATACAGGGGGCGGTTTGTCTGAAGCTTTCTTT. Translated, it gives CASNTGGGLSEAFF.